This T cell receptor (beta chain) was sequenced for a study of blood T cell repertoires in COVID-19. For the study at large: Samples came from the United States, Italy and Spain, spanning acute and convalescent COVID-19. Sources were T cells, B-cell-depleted T cells, or PBMCs; the material itself was cDNA or gDNA.

Original processing methods: Amplification with reference gene primers provided the estimates of nucleated cell counts. Here immunoSEQ multiplex PCR was the method, and the copy in TCRdb shows in-frame clones only, minus some. The V and J calls and clone size were taken over from that table, and D and trimming were inferred from the DNA. Of 100,000 to 150,000 clones in the sample, about 89% are singletons; the top ten hold over 10%. Seattle participants joined during active infection and were tracked over time. The TCR sequence derives from a woman in her sixties or seventies with COVID-19, enrolled during active disease. Sequenced input: peripheral blood.

This CDR3 is CASRERGSTDTQYF. The DNA of the CDR3 is TGCGCCAGCAGAGAACGGGGGTCCACAGATACGCAGTATTTT. V and J are TRBV5-1 and TRBJ2-3, with a weak D call TRBD2 (6 bases). This CDR3 region has 14 residues. The V gene's germline CDR1 is SGHRS and CDR2 YFSETQ. Trimming left V 5 bases short and J 2 bases short, with 12 bases between.